This T cell receptor beta chain was retrieved from a study of CD8+CD57+ T cells in acquired aplastic anemia. Before being chosen for sequencing, patients had shown CD8+CD57+ cell expansion by flow cytometry. This CDR3 spans 11 amino acids. Trimming shortened V by 5 bases and J by 11 bases, and 15 bases separated the two germline ends. Germline V gene sequence: CDR1 DFQATT, CDR2 SNEGSKA (reference sequence). It was genomic DNA that served as the template for profiling TCR beta VDJ and CDR3. A single record per CDR3 protein comes from TCRdb applying MiXCR to the reads. The data contain about 240,000 distinct CDR3 sequences, about 44% of them singletons.

The material sequenced was sorted CD4+, CD8+, or CD8+CD57+ T cells (not recorded which) from PBMCs. The chain carries TRBV20-1 and TRBJ1-1; no clear D. The receptor comes from a human donor with aplastic anemia. In nucleotides, the CDR3 is TGCAGTGCTCGTGATCCAGGCCCGGCTTTCTTT. It specifies CSARDPGPAFF.